This TCR beta chain was observed in a study of blood T cell repertoires in COVID-19. Turning to the study itself: COVID-19 samples from acute and convalescent phases originated in the United States, Italy and Spain.

Germline assignment: CDR1 ENHRY and CDR2 SYGVKD. Trimming took 3 bases from V and 8 from J, leaving 13 bases between them. The CDR3 is made up of 13 amino acids. Original data processing: Reference gene primer amplification gave nucleated cell count estimates. The repertoire was sequenced with immunoSEQ multiplex PCR; TCRdb's copy has only in-frame clones and lacks some. The D gene and trimming were derived from the DNA, and the V and J assignments and clone size from that table. The data show almost 250,000 clones, about 89% seen once. V gene TRBV10-3 combines with J gene TRBJ1-1; the D is unclear. The receptor comes from a woman in her 30s who had recovered from COVID-19. Sequenced material: PBMCs or T cells enriched from blood (not recorded which). The CDR3 loop reads CAISESGPEEAFF. The CDR3 DNA is TGTGCCATCAGTGAAAGCGGGCCAGAAGAAGCTTTCTTT.